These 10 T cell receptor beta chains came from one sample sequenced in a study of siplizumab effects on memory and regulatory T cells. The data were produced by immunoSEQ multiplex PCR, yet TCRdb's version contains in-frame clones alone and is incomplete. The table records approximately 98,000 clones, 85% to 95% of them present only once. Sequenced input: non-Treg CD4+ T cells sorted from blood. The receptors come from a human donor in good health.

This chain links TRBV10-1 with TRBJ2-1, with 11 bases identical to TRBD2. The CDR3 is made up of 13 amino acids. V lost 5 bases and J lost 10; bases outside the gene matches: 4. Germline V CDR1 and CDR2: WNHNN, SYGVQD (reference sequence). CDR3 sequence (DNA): TGCGCCAGCAGTACTAGCGGGAGTAACGAGCAGTTCTTC. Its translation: CASSTSGSNEQFF.

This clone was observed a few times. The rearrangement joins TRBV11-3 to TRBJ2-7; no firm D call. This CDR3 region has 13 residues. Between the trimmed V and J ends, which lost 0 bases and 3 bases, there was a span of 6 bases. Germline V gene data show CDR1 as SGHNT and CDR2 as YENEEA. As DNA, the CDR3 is TGTGCCAGCAGCTTAGATCCGGGCTACGAGCAGTACTTC. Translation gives CASSLDPGYEQYF.

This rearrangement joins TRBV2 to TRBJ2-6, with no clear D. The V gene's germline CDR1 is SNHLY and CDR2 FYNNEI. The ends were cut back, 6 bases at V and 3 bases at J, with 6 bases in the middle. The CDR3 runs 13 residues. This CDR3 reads CASRPDGANVLTF. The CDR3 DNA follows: TGTGCCAGCAGGCCAGATGGGGCCAACGTCCTGACTTTC. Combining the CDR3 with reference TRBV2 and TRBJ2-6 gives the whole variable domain EPEVTQTPSHQVTQMGQEVILRCVPISNHLYFYWYRQILGQKVEFLVSFYNNEISEKSEIFDDQFSVERPDGSNFTLKIRSTKLEDSAMYFCASRPDGANVLTFGAGSRLTVL.

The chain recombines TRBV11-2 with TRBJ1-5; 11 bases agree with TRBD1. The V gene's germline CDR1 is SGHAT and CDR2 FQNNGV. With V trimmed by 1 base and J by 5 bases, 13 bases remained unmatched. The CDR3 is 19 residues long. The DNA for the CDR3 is TGTGCCAGCAGCTTAGGCGGGACAGGGGGGATGTGGGGACATCAGCCCCAGCATTTT. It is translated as CASSLGGTGGMWGHQPQHF. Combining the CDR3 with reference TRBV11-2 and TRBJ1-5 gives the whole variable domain EAGVAQSPRYKIIEKRQSVAFWCNPISGHATLYWYQQILGQGPKLLIQFQNNGVVDDSQLPKDRFSAERLKGVDSTLKIQPAKLEDSAVYLCASSLGGTGGMWGHQPQHFGDGTRLSIL.

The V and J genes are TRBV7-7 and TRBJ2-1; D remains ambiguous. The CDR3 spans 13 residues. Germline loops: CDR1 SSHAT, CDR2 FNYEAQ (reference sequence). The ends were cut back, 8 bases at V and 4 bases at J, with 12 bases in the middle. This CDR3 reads CASGKLGYNEQFF. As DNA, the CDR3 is TGTGCCAGCGGTAAACTGGGATACAATGAGCAGTTCTTC.

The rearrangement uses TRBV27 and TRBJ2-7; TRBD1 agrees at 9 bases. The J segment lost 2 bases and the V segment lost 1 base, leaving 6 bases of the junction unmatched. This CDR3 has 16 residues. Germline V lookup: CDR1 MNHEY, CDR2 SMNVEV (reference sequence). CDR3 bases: TGTGCCAGCAGTTTATATGGACAGGGGTTCCCCTACGAGCAGTACTTC. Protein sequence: CASSLYGQGFPYEQYF.

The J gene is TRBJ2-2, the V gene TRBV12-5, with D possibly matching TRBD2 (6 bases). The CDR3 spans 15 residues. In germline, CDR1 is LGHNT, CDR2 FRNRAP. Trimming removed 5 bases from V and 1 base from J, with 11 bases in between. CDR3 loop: CASGRSGVNTGELFF. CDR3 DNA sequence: TGTGCTAGTGGTCGTAGCGGAGTGAACACCGGGGAGCTGTTTTTT.

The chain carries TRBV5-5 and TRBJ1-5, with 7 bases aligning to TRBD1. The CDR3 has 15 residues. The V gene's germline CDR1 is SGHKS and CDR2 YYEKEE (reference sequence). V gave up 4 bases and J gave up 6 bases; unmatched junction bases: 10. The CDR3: CASSATQGSSQPQHF. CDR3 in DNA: TGTGCCAGCAGCGCAACACAGGGGAGTAGTCAGCCCCAGCATTTT.

CDR3 amino acids: CASSFGGSSYNEQFF. Here the CDR3 DNA reads TGCGCCAGCAGCTTCGGCGGGAGTAGTTACAATGAGCAGTTCTTC. The J gene is TRBJ2-7, the V gene TRBV5-1; 7 bases line up with TRBD2. The DNA end lines up better with TRBJ2-1; the J call may be wrong. Germline CDR1 SGHRS, CDR2 YFSETQ. This CDR3 contains 15 residues.

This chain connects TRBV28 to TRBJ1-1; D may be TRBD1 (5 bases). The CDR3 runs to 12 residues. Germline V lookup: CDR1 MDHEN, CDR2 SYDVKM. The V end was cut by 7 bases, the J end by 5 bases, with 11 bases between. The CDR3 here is CASIRRGTEAFF. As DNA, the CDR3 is TGTGCCAGCATCCGCCGGGGGACTGAAGCTTTCTTT.